Listed below are T cell receptor beta chains from one sample, sequenced in a study of lymphopenia after photon versus proton radiotherapy. Method: immunoSEQ multiplex PCR; TCRdb's copy keeps in-frame clones and lacks some. The data contain under 30,000 clones, about 80% of them seen just once; the ten biggest clones take up about 22%. Source: peripheral blood, taken from a patient treated with photon-based radiotherapy. All receptors derive from a man between 35 and 55 years old with gastric cancer. Both conserved end residues are part of each CDR3. The D gene is left open where the match is weak. Part of the rows lack a size; the others show once, few, many or a class for expanded clones.

d_call: .
clone_size: .
j_call: TRBJ2-7
v_call: TRBV2
cdr3_aa: CASKFGPSSYEQYF
cdr3_nt: TGTGCCAGCAAGTTCGGTCCCAGCTCCTACGAGCAGTACTTC

d_call: .
clone_size: .
j_call: TRBJ1-5
v_call: TRBV19
cdr3_aa: CASRGARQHSNQPQHF
cdr3_nt: TGTGCCAGTAGGGGGGCGAGGCAGCATAGCAATCAGCCCCAGCATTTT

d_call: .
clone_size: .
j_call: TRBJ1-2
v_call: TRBV4-3
cdr3_aa: CASSPVGGIYGYTF
cdr3_nt: TGCGCCAGCAGCCCCGTGGGCGGTATCTATGGCTACACCTTC

d_call: TRBD2
clone_size: .
j_call: TRBJ2-3
v_call: TRBV9
cdr3_aa: CASSVGSGAADTQYF
cdr3_nt: TGTGCCAGCAGCGTAGGTAGCGGGGCAGCAGATACGCAGTATTTT

d_call: .
clone_size: .
j_call: TRBJ2-3
v_call: TRBV5-6
cdr3_aa: CASSLVASADTQYF
cdr3_nt: TGTGCCAGCAGCTTGGTGGCGAGTGCAGATACGCAGTATTTT

d_call: TRBD1
clone_size: .
j_call: TRBJ1-6
v_call: TRBV6-5
cdr3_aa: CASSLGQGYRSPLHF
cdr3_nt: TGTGCCAGCAGTCTTGGACAGGGATATAGATCACCCCTCCACTTT

d_call: .
clone_size: .
j_call: TRBJ1-1
v_call: TRBV27
cdr3_aa: CASSPKRTTNTEAFF
cdr3_nt: TGTGCCAGCAGTCCCAAGCGGACAACGAACACTGAAGCTTTCTTT

d_call: .
clone_size: once
j_call: TRBJ1-3
v_call: TRBV13
cdr3_aa: CASNTQSSGNTIYF
cdr3_nt: TGTGCCAGCAACACCCAAAGCTCTGGAAACACCATATATTTT

d_call: TRBD2
clone_size: once
j_call: TRBJ2-2
v_call: TRBV19
cdr3_aa: CASTLGGAHGGELFF
cdr3_nt: TGTGCCAGTACCCTCGGGGGGGCGCACGGCGGGGAGCTGTTTTTT

d_call: .
clone_size: .
j_call: TRBJ2-3
v_call: TRBV29-1
cdr3_aa: CSVSPTRSADTQYF
cdr3_nt: TGCAGCGTTTCACCCACAAGAAGCGCAGATACGCAGTATTTT

d_call: TRBD2
clone_size: .
j_call: TRBJ2-7
v_call: TRBV11-2
cdr3_aa: CASSPRASGGGYEQYF
cdr3_nt: TGTGCCAGCAGCCCGCGGGCTAGCGGGGGGGGGTACGAGCAGTACTTC

d_call: TRBD1
clone_size: .
j_call: TRBJ2-7
v_call: TRBV4-2
cdr3_aa: CASSAQSGTGHYEQYF
cdr3_nt: TGTGCCAGCAGCGCCCAATCCGGGACAGGGCACTACGAGCAGTACTTC

d_call: .
clone_size: .
j_call: TRBJ2-7
v_call: TRBV18
cdr3_aa: CASSPQDSDYEQYF
cdr3_nt: TGTGCCAGCTCACCACAGGACAGTGACTACGAGCAGTACTTC

d_call: TRBD2
clone_size: once
j_call: TRBJ2-5
v_call: TRBV9
cdr3_aa: CASSGGGSFQETQYF
cdr3_nt: TGTGCCAGCAGCGGCGGGGGTAGTTTCCAAGAGACCCAGTACTTC

d_call: .
clone_size: .
j_call: TRBJ1-5
v_call: TRBV7-9
cdr3_aa: CASSLEEGNQPQHF
cdr3_nt: TGTGCCAGCAGCTTAGAGGAGGGCAATCAGCCCCAGCATTTT

d_call: .
clone_size: .
j_call: TRBJ1-2
v_call: TRBV4-3
cdr3_aa: CASSQAYTGLGYTF
cdr3_nt: TGCGCCAGCAGCCAAGCTTATACGGGACTTGGCTACACCTTC

d_call: .
clone_size: .
j_call: TRBJ1-2
v_call: TRBV10-3
cdr3_aa: CAISESTGYGYTF
cdr3_nt: TGTGCCATCAGTGAGTCTACAGGTTATGGCTACACCTTC

d_call: .
clone_size: .
j_call: TRBJ2-2
v_call: TRBV4-1
cdr3_aa: CASSQIDMGLRAGELFF
cdr3_nt: TGCGCCAGCAGCCAAATAGATATGGGGTTGAGGGCCGGGGAGCTGTTTTTT

d_call: .
clone_size: .
j_call: TRBJ2-6
v_call: TRBV5-1
cdr3_aa: CASSLRSGANVLTF
cdr3_nt: TGCGCCAGCAGCCTCCGCTCTGGGGCCAACGTCCTGACTTTC

d_call: .
clone_size: .
j_call: TRBJ1-4
v_call: TRBV7-6
cdr3_aa: CASSNLPGATNEKLFF
cdr3_nt: TGTGCCAGCAGCAATCTCCCGGGGGCAACTAATGAAAAACTGTTTTTT

d_call: .
clone_size: .
j_call: TRBJ2-3
v_call: TRBV6-1
cdr3_aa: CASRGWTLTDTQYF
cdr3_nt: TGTGCCAGCAGGGGGTGGACTCTCACAGATACGCAGTATTTT

d_call: TRBD1
clone_size: .
j_call: TRBJ1-5
v_call: TRBV15
cdr3_aa: CATSRADRVWPRDSNQPQHF
cdr3_nt: TGTGCCACCAGCAGAGCAGACAGGGTATGGCCTAGGGATAGCAATCAGCCCCAGCATTTT

d_call: TRBD1
clone_size: .
j_call: TRBJ1-1
v_call: TRBV5-1
cdr3_aa: CASSLLSPTGGTRTEAFF
cdr3_nt: TGCGCCAGCAGCTTGTTGTCCCCGACAGGGGGCACGAGGACTGAAGCTTTCTTT

d_call: .
clone_size: .
j_call: TRBJ1-5
v_call: TRBV28
cdr3_aa: CASSPNPGNQPQHF
cdr3_nt: TGTGCCAGCAGTCCGAACCCGGGCAATCAGCCCCAGCATTTT

d_call: .
clone_size: .
j_call: TRBJ2-5
v_call: TRBV11-3
cdr3_aa: CASSLGLTGQETQYF
cdr3_nt: TGTGCCAGCAGCTTGGGACTGACAGGGCAAGAGACCCAGTACTTC

d_call: TRBD1
clone_size: .
j_call: TRBJ2-7
v_call: TRBV6-4
cdr3_aa: CANLLEGQGGTEQYF
cdr3_nt: TGTGCCAACCTCCTAGAAGGACAGGGAGGAACCGAGCAGTACTTC

d_call: TRBD1
clone_size: .
j_call: TRBJ1-1
v_call: TRBV6-5
cdr3_aa: CASSRTGVPEAFF
cdr3_nt: TGTGCCAGCAGTCGGACAGGGGTCCCTGAAGCTTTCTTT

d_call: TRBD2
clone_size: .
j_call: TRBJ2-1
v_call: TRBV6-5
cdr3_aa: CASRTSGDNEQFF
cdr3_nt: TGTGCCAGCAGGACTAGCGGGGACAATGAGCAGTTCTTC

d_call: .
clone_size: once
j_call: TRBJ1-2
v_call: TRBV30
cdr3_aa: CAWSVARSYGYTF
cdr3_nt: TGTGCCTGGAGTGTGGCCAGGTCCTATGGCTACACCTTC

d_call: TRBD1
clone_size: .
j_call: TRBJ2-1
v_call: TRBV6-5
cdr3_aa: CASSPYGTVYNEQFF
cdr3_nt: TGTGCCAGCAGTCCATACGGGACAGTTTACAATGAGCAGTTCTTC

d_call: .
clone_size: .
j_call: TRBJ2-5
v_call: TRBV5-1
cdr3_aa: CASSGVGFQETQYF
cdr3_nt: TGCGCCAGCAGCGGGGTGGGCTTCCAAGAGACCCAGTACTTC

d_call: .
clone_size: .
j_call: TRBJ1-1
v_call: TRBV7-2
cdr3_aa: CASSLARDTQAFF
cdr3_nt: TGTGCCAGCAGCTTAGCCCGGGACACCCAAGCTTTCTTT

d_call: .
clone_size: .
j_call: TRBJ1-6
v_call: TRBV7-5
cdr3_aa: CASSFDQAGDPLQF
cdr3_nt: TGTGCCAGCAGCTTTGACCAGGCCGGGGATCCCCTCCAGTTT

d_call: .
clone_size: .
j_call: TRBJ1-3
v_call: TRBV7-8
cdr3_aa: CASSLGPRARNTIYF
cdr3_nt: TGTGCCAGCAGCTTAGGTCCCAGGGCCAGAAACACCATATATTTT

d_call: .
clone_size: .
j_call: TRBJ2-1
v_call: TRBV2
cdr3_aa: CASSEYRIPSLYNEQFF
cdr3_nt: TGTGCCAGCAGTGAATACCGTATCCCCTCACTCTACAATGAGCAGTTCTTC

d_call: .
clone_size: .
j_call: TRBJ1-5
v_call: TRBV2
cdr3_aa: CASRGGRYSNQPQHF
cdr3_nt: TGTGCCAGCAGGGGCGGACGGTATAGCAATCAGCCCCAGCATTTT

d_call: .
clone_size: .
j_call: TRBJ1-1
v_call: TRBV2
cdr3_aa: CASAPIEDTEAFF
cdr3_nt: TGTGCCAGCGCCCCTATTGAGGACACTGAAGCTTTCTTT

d_call: .
clone_size: .
j_call: TRBJ1-5
v_call: TRBV5-8
cdr3_aa: CASSPRVGNQPQHF
cdr3_nt: TGTGCCAGCAGCCCCCGGGTGGGCAATCAGCCCCAGCATTTT